These T cell receptor beta chains were read from a single sample in a study of cytomegalovirus exposure and HLA in healthy donors. The repertoire was sequenced with immunoSEQ multiplex PCR; TCRdb's copy has only in-frame clones and lacks some. The sample lists 75,000 to 80,000 clones, about 79% occurring once. The sample taken for sequencing was PBMCs. These receptors were collected from a middle-aged man in good health and CMV-seronegative. Each CDR3 is given with its conserved first and last residue. D genes are given only for firm matches. Not every row has a clone size; where given, it reads once, few, many or a size class.

v_call	j_call	clone_size	d_call	cdr3_length	cdr3_nt	cdr3_aa
TRBV7-9	TRBJ2-6	NA	TRBD1	18	TGTGCCAGCAGCCGGGACAGGGAGCTAGCGACCGGGGCCAACGTCCTGACTTTC	CASSRDRELATGANVLTF
TRBV19	TRBJ2-3	few	TRBD2	15	TGTGCCAGTAGAGACGGGGGGATTAGCACAGATACGCAGTATTTT	CASRDGGISTDTQYF
TRBV5-1	TRBJ1-4	NA	NA	15	TGCGCCAGCAGCTTGGAGTTCTGGACAGATGAAAAACTGTTTTTT	CASSLEFWTDEKLFF
TRBV19	TRBJ1-1	NA	TRBD1	14	TGTGCCAGTAGTATATTTGGACAGGGGGCTGAAGCTTTCTTT	CASSIFGQGAEAFF
TRBV7-2	TRBJ1-2	NA	NA	16	TGTGCCAGCAGCTTAGAGGGTAGCCCGGGGGTTGAGGGCTACACCTTC	CASSLEGSPGVEGYTF
TRBV19	TRBJ1-4	few	NA	13	TGTGCCAGTAGCTCCCTCGGGGGGGCAAAACTGTTTTTT	CASSSLGGAKLFF
TRBV19	TRBJ1-3	NA	TRBD1	15	TGTGCCAGTAGCTTCCTGGGACAGGGGAGAAACACCATATATTTT	CASSFLGQGRNTIYF
TRBV7-8	TRBJ2-1	NA	TRBD2	15	TGTGCCAGCAGCCCGGGGGAGTGGGGGGGCAATGAGCAGTTCTTC	CASSPGEWGGNEQFF
TRBV18	TRBJ1-5	NA	NA	13	TGTGCCAGCTCACCAGGAGCGAATCAGCCCCAGCATTTT	CASSPGANQPQHF
TRBV5-6	TRBJ2-4	NA	TRBD1	14	TGTGCCAGCAGCCTTTTCGGACAGGGAAACATTCAGTACTTC	CASSLFGQGNIQYF
TRBV4-2	TRBJ2-2	NA	NA	14	TGTGCCAGCAGCCAAGTGGTAGCAGCCGGGGAGCTGTTTTTT	CASSQVVAAGELFF
TRBV7-9	TRBJ2-5	NA	TRBD2	14	TGTGCCAGCACGACTAGCGGGACTAAAGAGACCCAGTACTTC	CASTTSGTKETQYF
TRBV5-1	TRBJ2-2	once	TRBD2	15	TGCGCCAGCGCCCTGGGGGGGACGAACACCGGGGAGCTGTTTTTT	CASALGGTNTGELFF
TRBV7-3	TRBJ2-1	NA	TRBD2	14	TGTGCCAGCAGCACCAGCGGGAGCCACAATGAGCAGTTCTTC	CASSTSGSHNEQFF
TRBV12-5	TRBJ2-3	NA	NA	13	TGTGCTAGTGGTTTGACCGAGGCAGATACGCAGTATTTT	CASGLTEADTQYF
TRBV25-1	TRBJ2-1	NA	TRBD1	15	TGTGCCAGCAGTGAACCCGGGACAGGGGATCATGAGCAGTTCTTC	CASSEPGTGDHEQFF
TRBV5-1	TRBJ2-5	NA	TRBD2	15	TGCGCCAGCAGCTTGACGCTAGCGGGAGAAGAGACCCAGTACTTC	CASSLTLAGEETQYF
TRBV18	TRBJ2-7	NA	NA	13	TGTGCCAGCTCACCGGGAGCCAACTACGAGCAGTACTTC	CASSPGANYEQYF
TRBV19	TRBJ2-3	NA	TRBD2	16	TGTGCCAGTAGTAGGTCTAGCGGGGGGGGGACAGATACGCAGTATTTT	CASSRSSGGGTDTQYF
TRBV28	TRBJ1-5	NA	TRBD1	16	TGTGCCAGCAGTTTCAGGCACAGGGGTAGCAATCAGCCCCAGCATTTT	CASSFRHRGSNQPQHF
TRBV5-4	TRBJ2-7	NA	TRBD2	15	TGTGCCAGCAGCTTTGGGACTAGCGGGATCTACGAGCAGTACTTC	CASSFGTSGIYEQYF
TRBV5-4	TRBJ1-1	NA	NA	14	TGTGCCAGCAGCCCCCAGACAGTAAACACTGAAGCTTTCTTT	CASSPQTVNTEAFF
TRBV27	TRBJ2-3	NA	NA	17	TGTGCCAGCAGGGCCGGTTTTGTGGCGGCGTACACAGATACGCAGTATTTT	CASRAGFVAAYTDTQYF
TRBV29-1	TRBJ1-1	NA	TRBD1	12	TGCAGCGTAGGGGACAGGAACACTGAAGCTTTCTTT	CSVGDRNTEAFF
TRBV28	TRBJ2-5	NA	NA	12	TGTGCCAGCAGTGCGTACCAAGAGACCCAGTACTTC	CASSAYQETQYF
TRBV5-1	TRBJ2-1	few	TRBD2	15	TGCGCCAGCAGCTTGGAGACTAGCGGGAGTTTTGAGCAGTTCTTC	CASSLETSGSFEQFF
TRBV4-1	TRBJ2-1	NA	TRBD2	17	TGCGCCAGCAGCCAAGCTAGGGCTAGCGGGACCTACAATGAGCAGTTCTTC	CASSQARASGTYNEQFF
TRBV7-9	TRBJ2-5	NA	NA	14	TGTGCCAGCAGCCCTCCCCCGGGAGCCGAGACCCAGTACTTC	CASSPPPGAETQYF
TRBV6-1	TRBJ2-3	NA	NA	17	TGTGCCAGCAGTGAGGTATACACAGTAACCAGCACAGATACGCAGTATTTT	CASSEVYTVTSTDTQYF
TRBV5-8	TRBJ1-4	NA	TRBD1	16	TGTGCCAGCAGCTTGGGACAGGGAGGTTTTGGTGAAAAACTGTTTTTT	CASSLGQGGFGEKLFF
TRBV27	TRBJ1-3	NA	NA	13	TGTGCCAGCAGGCTATCCTCTGGAAACACCATATATTTT	CASRLSSGNTIYF
TRBV2	TRBJ2-1	few	TRBD2	17	TGTGCCAGCAGAGGCTTCCCCCACGGGAGGGCCCTCAATGAGCAGTTCTTC	CASRGFPHGRALNEQFF
TRBV11-2	TRBJ2-7	NA	TRBD2	14	TGTGCCAGCAGCTTAAGTACTAGCGGATACGAGCAGTACTTC	CASSLSTSGYEQYF
TRBV29-1	TRBJ2-7	NA	NA	14	TGCAGCGTTGTTTCGCCAGGCAGACTATACGAGCAGTACTTC	CSVVSPGRLYEQYF
TRBV5-4	TRBJ2-6	NA	TRBD1	17	TGTGCCAGCAGCCCCGGGACAGGGTTTTTTGGGGCCAACGTCCTGACTTTC	CASSPGTGFFGANVLTF
TRBV7-9	TRBJ1-2	NA	NA	14	TGTGCCAGCAGCTTAGCGGGGGCGAACTATGGCTACACCTTC	CASSLAGANYGYTF
TRBV4-2	TRBJ1-2	NA	NA	15	TGTGCCAGCAGCCAAGGCCCGGGAGCTGACTATGGCTACACCTTC	CASSQGPGADYGYTF
TRBV18	TRBJ2-2	NA	NA	16	TGTGCCAGCTCACCCTCGCCACAGTCTAACACCGGGGAGCTGTTTTTT	CASSPSPQSNTGELFF
TRBV28	TRBJ1-1	NA	NA	12	TGTGCCAGCAGTTTCTTGGGGCCGGGAGCTTTCTTT	CASSFLGPGAFF
TRBV7-8	TRBJ2-5	NA	TRBD2	16	TGTGCCAGCAGCTTAGCGCTCGGGGGGGCAACGGAGACCCAGTACTTC	CASSLALGGATETQYF
TRBV19	TRBJ1-4	NA	TRBD1	14	TGTGCCAGTATGGGGGACAGGGCATTGAAAAAACTGTTTTTT	CASMGDRALKKLFF
TRBV27	TRBJ2-7	NA	NA	15	TGTGCCAGCAGTTTGGGGTCCCTGGGGGCCTACGAGCAGTACTTC	CASSLGSLGAYEQYF
TRBV25-1	TRBJ2-5	NA	TRBD2	14	TGTGCCAGCAGTGAAGAAATAGCGGGAGAGACCCAGTACTTC	CASSEEIAGETQYF
TRBV5-1	TRBJ2-7	NA	TRBD1	16	TGCGCCAGCAGCCGAGCCCGCGGACAGGGTCGAGACGAGCAGTACTTC	CASSRARGQGRDEQYF
TRBV25-1	TRBJ2-5	few	NA	14	TGTGCCAGCAGTGATACAGGGAGAGGAGAGACCCAGTACTTC	CASSDTGRGETQYF
TRBV5-8	TRBJ2-1	NA	TRBD2	16	TGTGCCAGCAGCTTTCCTAGCGGGAGCTCCTACAATGAGCAGTTCTTC	CASSFPSGSSYNEQFF
TRBV2	TRBJ1-2	NA	NA	12	TGTGCCAGCAGACAGGGAAACTATGGCTACACCTTC	CASRQGNYGYTF
TRBV2	TRBJ2-5	NA	TRBD2	16	TGTGCCACCGCCGGAGGGCTAGCGGGATTCCAAGAGACCCAGTACTTC	CATAGGLAGFQETQYF
TRBV6-1	TRBJ2-7	NA	NA	15	TGTGCCAGTGAGGCCGGCGGGGGCTTCGGGTACGAGCAGTACTTC	CASEAGGGFGYEQYF
TRBV19	TRBJ1-6	NA	NA	18	TGTGCCAGTAGTATCCATATATCGTCAGGGCACCATAATTCACCCCTCCACTTT	CASSIHISSGHHNSPLHF
TRBV6-1	TRBJ2-5	NA	NA	13	TGTGCCAGCAGCCTTGACTGGGAAGAGACCCAGTACTTC	CASSLDWEETQYF
TRBV4-1	TRBJ2-7	NA	TRBD2	15	TGCGCCAGCAGCCAAACTAGCGGGGTGCTCTACGAGCAGTACTTC	CASSQTSGVLYEQYF
TRBV14	TRBJ2-2	NA	NA	15	TGTGCCAGCAGCCAAGCCGGGGTAGCCACCGGGGAGCTGTTTTTT	CASSQAGVATGELFF
TRBV6-6	TRBJ2-7	few	NA	15	TGTGCCAGCAGTTGGGGCAGGCCTTTTTTGGGCGAGCAGTACTTC	CASSWGRPFLGEQYF
TRBV7-3	TRBJ2-3	once	NA	16	TGTGCCAGCAGCTTGACTGGAGGGGGCAGCACAGATACGCAGTATTTT	CASSLTGGGSTDTQYF